These 9 T cell receptor beta chains were all obtained from the same sample, sequenced in a study of CD8 T cells in Susac syndrome. Roughly 0.45 to 1 ug RNA was reverse transcribed with random hexamers. TCRdb re-analysed the immunoSEQ multiplex PCR reads in MiXCR, keeping a single row per CDR3 protein. The sample carries 100,000 to 150,000 distinct CDR3 sequences, roughly 76% recorded once. Sequenced material: CD8+ T cells from PBMCs. Receptor source: a human donor with multiple sclerosis.

The V and J genes are TRBV27 and TRBJ2-2; D is perhaps TRBD1 or TRBD2 (5 bases each). The CDR3 is 14 residues long. Per germline, CDR1 MNHEY and CDR2 SMNVEV (reference sequence). Trimming left V 3 bases short and J 6 bases short, with 11 bases between. For the CDR3, the DNA is TGTGCCAGCAGTTTCTCGAGGGGTCCCGGGGAGCTGTTTTTT. It encodes CASSFSRGPGELFF.

This clonotype came up a few times. The CDR3 loop is CASSYSFRQGPAEYTF. CDR3 DNA: TGTGCCAGCAGTTACTCTTTTCGACAGGGGCCGGCTGAGTACACCTTC. V is TRBV6-5 and J is TRBJ1-2; 8 nucleotides align to TRBD1. The CDR3 consists of 16 residues. J gave up 11 bases and V 0 bases, and 14 bases lay outside the gene matches. Germline V lookup: CDR1 MNHEY, CDR2 SVGAGI.

A few counts support this clonotype. This sequence joins TRBV11-2 and TRBJ2-1, with D possibly matching TRBD2 (6 bases). The germline V gene has CDR1 SGHAT and CDR2 FQNNGV. The CDR3 contains 13 residues. V was shortened by 3 bases and J by 6 bases, with 9 bases between the two germline ends. The CDR3 DNA reads as TGTGCCAGCAGCTTGGGACTCTTCAATGAGCAGTTCTTC. Translating gives CASSLGLFNEQFF.

V usage is TRBV20-1 and J usage is TRBJ1-1, with a tentative D call TRBD1 (6 bases). The CDR3 contains 12 residues. With 6 bases removed from V and 4 bases from J, the gap between germline ends came to 12 bases. Germline assignment: CDR1 DFQATT and CDR2 SNEGSKA (reference sequence). CDR3 nucleotides: TGCAGTGCCCAAGTCAGGGGCACTGAAGCTTTCTTT. Protein sequence: CSAQVRGTEAFF.

The rearrangement joins TRBV14 to TRBJ1-1; a weak D match, TRBD1 (5 bases). Trimming removed 0 bases at V and 4 bases at J, with 15 bases between. The germline V gene has CDR1 SGHDN and CDR2 FVKESK. The CDR3 loop spans 16 amino acids. CDR3 sequence (DNA): TGTGCCAGCAGCCAAGAAATCTCCAACAGGCGCACTGAAGCTTTCTTT. Translation gives CASSQEISNRRTEAFF.

This chain connects TRBV19 to TRBJ2-2, with D perhaps matching TRBD1 or TRBD2 (5 bases each). CDR1 is LNHDA and CDR2 is SQIVND in the germline V gene (reference sequence). V lost 3 bases and J 4 bases, leaving 9 bases between the germline ends. This CDR3 is built from 14 residues. The CDR3 protein is CASSIWDGTGELFF. The CDR3 nucleotides read TGTGCCAGTAGTATTTGGGACGGCACCGGGGAGCTGTTTTTT.

The gene calls are TRBV7-8 and TRBJ1-1; D possibly corresponds to TRBD1 (6 bases). V shed 5 bases and J shed 4 bases, with 23 bases lying between them. The CDR3 runs to 17 residues. The germline V gene encodes CDR1 SGHVS and CDR2 FQNEAQ. The CDR3 reads CASSPIIWGGRGTEAFF. The CDR3 region has the DNA TGTGCCAGCAGCCCAATCATCTGGGGGGGGCGAGGCACTGAAGCTTTCTTT. Full variable domain (remainder filled in from reference TRBV7-8 and TRBJ1-1): GAGVSQSPRYKVAKRGQDVALRCDPISGHVSLFWYQQALGQGPEFLTYFQNEAQLDKSGLPSDRFFAERPEGSVSTLKIQRTQQEDSAVYLCASSPIIWGGRGTEAFFGQGTRLTVV.

This chain uses TRBV6-5 with TRBJ2-1, with 9 bases aligning to TRBD1. The CDR3 contains 18 residues. Per the germline V gene, CDR1 is MNHEY and CDR2 is SVGAGI. Trimming took 2 bases from V and 8 from J; bases not matched to a gene: 16. The CDR3 sequence is CASSYPRVGQGIRYEQFF. In nucleotides, the CDR3 is TGTGCCAGCAGTTACCCGAGAGTGGGACAGGGAATTAGGTATGAGCAGTTCTTC.

This chain links TRBV28 with TRBJ2-3, with 7 bases identical to TRBD2. The CDR3 is 14 amino acids. Germline CDR1 is MDHEN and CDR2 is SYDVKM. V lost 3 bases to trimming and J lost 3 bases; unmatched junction nucleotides: 3. CDR3 residues: CASSLGGETDTQYF. CDR3 DNA sequence: TGTGCCAGCAGTTTGGGAGGGGAAACAGATACGCAGTATTTT.